The 31 T cell receptor beta chains reported below all come from one sample, sequenced in a study of CD8 T cells in Susac syndrome. RNA was extracted with the RNeasy kit, and a quantity of roughly 0.5 to 1 ug was reverse transcribed using random hexamers. TCRdb redid the calling of the immunoSEQ multiplex PCR reads with MiXCR, one entry per CDR3 protein. Of fewer than 85,000 distinct CDR3 sequences detected, roughly 95% appear once; the ten largest clones hold about 0.52%. Specimen: CD8+ T cells from PBMCs. The receptors were gathered from a human donor with Susac syndrome.

The gene calls are TRBV29-1 and TRBJ1-6; tentative D call: TRBD1 (5 bases). The CDR3 runs to 13 residues. The V gene lost 3 bases and the J gene lost 9 bases, with 12 bases spanning the gap. Germline lookup yields CDR1 SQVTM and CDR2 ANQGSEA. Here the CDR3 reads CSVDLGQGSPLHF. CDR3 DNA sequence: TGCAGCGTTGATCTCGGTCAGGGTTCACCCCTCCACTTT.

The rearrangement uses TRBV7-8 and TRBJ2-7; 8 bases are shared with TRBD2. J was trimmed by 0 bases and V by 5 bases; bases with no gene match: 3. The CDR3 is 14 residues long. Germline loops: CDR1 SGHVS, CDR2 FQNEAQ. The CDR3 is CASSPGTSSYEQYF. As DNA, the CDR3 is TGTGCCAGCAGCCCCGGGACTAGCTCCTACGAGCAGTACTTC.

The J gene is TRBJ2-2, the V gene TRBV7-8, with no clear D. The V gene's germline CDR1 is SGHVS and CDR2 FQNEAQ. This CDR3 has 15 residues. V gave up 5 bases and J gave up 1 base, with 11 bases separating them. CDR3 DNA: TGTGCCAGCAGCCTAAAGGGAAAGAACACCGGGGAGCTGTTTTTT. Protein: CASSLKGKNTGELFF.

This chain joins TRBV30 and TRBJ1-4; D perhaps matches TRBD1 (5 bases). This CDR3 contains 14 residues. Looked up from germline, CDR1 is GTSNPN and CDR2 is SVGIG (reference sequence). With 5 bases removed from V and 5 bases from J, the gap between germline ends came to 15 bases. CDR3 protein: CAWGTDSKNEKLFF. CDR3 coding DNA: TGTGCCTGGGGGACCGACAGTAAAAATGAAAAACTGTTTTTT.

The gene calls are TRBV5-6 and TRBJ2-3; weak D call: TRBD1 (5 bases). The length of the CDR3 is 14 residues. In germline, CDR1 is SGHDT, CDR2 YYEEEE. Trimming stripped 1 base from V and 4 bases from J, with 10 bases between. The CDR3, as DNA: TGTGCCAGCAGCTTGTGGCAGGGCCCAGATACGCAGTATTTT. Its protein is CASSLWQGPDTQYF.

The rearrangement uses TRBV5-4 and TRBJ1-2; D might be TRBD1 (6 bases). CDR1 is SGHNT and CDR2 is YYREEE in the germline V gene (reference sequence). The V end was cut by 1 base, the J end by 2 bases, with 12 bases between. There are 15 residues in the CDR3. Here the CDR3 DNA reads TGTGCCAGCAGCTTGAGGGGGGGAACCAACTATGGCTACACCTTC. It is translated as CASSLRGGTNYGYTF. The complete variable domain, with remaining parts taken from reference TRBV5-4 and TRBJ1-2, reads ETGVTQSPTHLIKTRGQQVTLRCSSQSGHNTVSWYQQALGQGPQFIFQYYREEENGRGNFPPRFSGLQFPNYSSELNVNALELDDSALYLCASSLRGGTNYGYTFGSGTRLTVV.

The chain is built from TRBV4-1 and TRBJ1-2; tentatively, D is TRBD1 (6 bases). This CDR3 region has 14 residues. The V and J ends lost 3 bases and 6 bases respectively, with 14 bases between them. Germline V gives CDR1 MGHRA, CDR2 YSYEKL. This CDR3 is CASSQRGGWDGYTF. The CDR3 DNA follows: TGCGCCAGCAGCCAGAGGGGGGGATGGGATGGCTACACCTTC.

J is TRBJ2-2 and V is TRBV7-8, with 12 bases that match TRBD1. Losses at the gene ends were 4 bases for V and 2 bases for J; bases not matched to a gene: 8. The CDR3 sequence is 18 residues long. Germline CDR1 is SGHVS and CDR2 is FQNEAQ. The chain's CDR3 is CASSWRGQGAGNTGELFF. DNA of the CDR3: TGTGCCAGCAGCTGGCGGGGACAGGGGGCCGGCAACACCGGGGAGCTGTTTTTT. The full variable domain, in which reference TRBV7-8 and TRBJ2-2 provide the parts outside the CDR3, is GAGVSQSPRYKVAKRGQDVALRCDPISGHVSLFWYQQALGQGPEFLTYFQNEAQLDKSGLPSDRFFAERPEGSVSTLKIQRTQQEDSAVYLCASSWRGQGAGNTGELFFGEGSRLTVL.

This rearrangement joins TRBV5-6 to TRBJ2-7, with TRBD1 matching over 8 bases. The CDR3 consists of 15 residues. With 0 bases clipped from V and 3 bases from J, the junction kept 5 bases outside the gene matches. CDR1 is SGHDT, CDR2 YYEEEE, per germline. Here the CDR3 DNA reads TGTGCCAGCAGCTTGGCGGGGACAGGCCTCTACGAGCAGTACTTC. Its protein product is CASSLAGTGLYEQYF.

Notes on this clonotype: Mismatch with germline at one junction end may stem from a read error. The chain is built from TRBV3-1 and TRBJ2-2; 7 bases map to TRBD1. The CDR3 contains 15 residues. Germline V gives CDR1 LGHDT, CDR2 YNNKEL (reference sequence). The chain's CDR3 is CASSEDREFTGELFF. DNA for the CDR3: TGTGCCAGCAGCGAAGACAGGGAGTTCACCGGGGAGCTGTTTTTT.

The rearrangement links TRBV2 to TRBJ1-1, with D hard to call. The germline gives CDR1 SNHLY, CDR2 FYNNEI. Trimming pared 8 bases from V and 8 bases from J, leaving 12 bases between. The CDR3 has 11 amino acids. The CDR3 sequence is CASLDGREAFF. As DNA, the CDR3 is TGTGCCAGCCTAGACGGCCGCGAAGCTTTCTTT.

The chain combines TRBV7-9 with TRBJ2-3; D is uncertain. CDR3 size: 16 residues. CDR1 is SEHNR, CDR2 FQNEAQ, per germline (reference sequence). V dropped 1 base and J dropped 0 bases, with 11 bases sitting between them. The CDR3 coding sequence is TGTGCCAGCAGCTTAGTTGACAAATCTAGCACAGATACGCAGTATTTT. Translating it yields CASSLVDKSSTDTQYF.

The chain joins TRBV14 to TRBJ2-2, with 7 bases identical to TRBD2. This CDR3 region has 17 residues. Trimming took 0 bases from V and 0 from J; bases not matched to a gene: 4. Germline CDR1 is SGHDN and CDR2 is FVKESK. This CDR3 reads CASSQDGLAANTGELFF. In nucleotides, the CDR3 is TGTGCCAGCAGCCAAGATGGGCTAGCGGCGAACACCGGGGAGCTGTTTTTT. Using reference TRBV14 and TRBJ2-2 for the parts outside the CDR3, the full variable domain is EAGVTQFPSHSVIEKGQTVTLRCDPISGHDNLYWYRRVMGKEIKFLLHFVKESKQDESGMPNNRFLAERTGGTYSTLKVQPAELEDSGVYFCASSQDGLAANTGELFFGEGSRLTVL.

The rearrangement links TRBV6-5 to TRBJ2-4, with TRBD2 as a possible D gene (5 bases). Germline assignment: CDR1 MNHEY and CDR2 SVGAGI. V was clipped by 6 bases and J by 9 bases, with 12 bases between them. There are 12 residues in the CDR3. The CDR3 here is CASSPQAGIQYF. The CDR3 region has the DNA TGTGCCAGCAGCCCCCAGGCGGGCATTCAGTACTTC.

The chain combines TRBV9 with TRBJ2-7; D may correspond to TRBD1 or TRBD2 (5 bases each). V was cut by 0 bases and J by 2 bases, with 9 bases left in between. The CDR3 covers 14 residues. Looked up from germline, CDR1 is SGDLS and CDR2 is YYNGEE. The CDR3 reads CASSVGDGAYEQYF. CDR3 nucleotide sequence: TGTGCCAGCAGCGTAGGGGACGGGGCCTACGAGCAGTACTTC.

The chain couples TRBV6-2 or TRBV6-3 to TRBJ2-7; unclear D gene. Germline assignment: CDR1 MNHEY and CDR2 SVGEGT. The ends were cut back, 0 bases at V and 1 base at J, with 7 bases in the middle. The CDR3 runs 14 residues. CDR3 sequence reads: CASSYSSRSYEQYF. The DNA for the CDR3 is TGTGCCAGCAGTTACTCTTCTAGATCCTACGAGCAGTACTTC.

This clonotype appeared once. This rearrangement joins TRBV27 to TRBJ1-2; D unresolved. Germline loops: CDR1 MNHEY, CDR2 SMNVEV (reference sequence). Trimming pared 5 bases from V and 4 bases from J, leaving 8 bases between. The CDR3 spans 12 residues. This chain's CDR3 is CASSASPYGYTF. CDR3 in DNA: TGTGCCAGCAGTGCCAGTCCCTATGGCTACACCTTC.

V usage is TRBV10-2 and J usage is TRBJ2-1; possibly TRBD2 for D (6 bases). Germline CDR1 is WSHSY and CDR2 is SAAADI. The CDR3 has 12 amino acids. The V and J ends lost 3 bases and 8 bases respectively, with 8 bases between them. CDR3 DNA: TGCGCCAGCAGTGACGGGACTGATGAGCAGTTCTTC. This encodes CASSDGTDEQFF.

This chain connects TRBV12-3 or TRBV12-4 to TRBJ1-2, with TRBD1 as a possible D gene (6 bases). The CDR3 spans 13 residues. V was cut by 1 base and J by 4 bases, with 7 bases left in between. The CDR3 bases are TGTGCCAGCAGTTTAGGACAGGTCTATGGCTACACCTTC. Protein sequence: CASSLGQVYGYTF.

The chain is built from TRBV27 and TRBJ2-5, with TRBD2 as a possible D gene (6 bases). Germline lookup yields CDR1 MNHEY and CDR2 SMNVEV (reference sequence). The germline V and J ends were trimmed by 4 bases and 6 bases, with 15 bases remaining between them. The CDR3 is made up of 14 amino acids. CDR3: CASSSPGGLKTQYF. In DNA form, the CDR3 reads TGTGCCAGCAGTTCCCCTGGAGGGTTGAAGACCCAGTACTTC.

In DNA form, the CDR3 reads TGTGCCAGCAGCGCGGACAGCTCCTACGAGCAGTACTTC. This translates into CASSADSSYEQYF. The chain is built from TRBV9 and TRBJ2-7; possible D gene TRBD1, 6 bases. The CDR3 sequence is 13 residues long. The V gene's germline CDR1 is SGDLS and CDR2 YYNGEE. Trimming cost V 3 bases and J 0 bases, with 7 bases left between them.

This clonotype has only one observation. The chain employs TRBV14 and TRBJ2-5, with 7 bases lining up with TRBD2. CDR1 and CDR2 (germline): SGHDN, FVKESK. Unmatched junction bases numbered 8, after V lost 1 base and J lost 3 bases. CDR3 size: 16 residues. The CDR3 reads CASSQGWTSYEETQYF. The CDR3 bases are TGTGCCAGCAGCCAAGGCTGGACTAGTTATGAAGAGACCCAGTACTTC. Full variable domain (remainder filled in from reference TRBV14 and TRBJ2-5): EAGVTQFPSHSVIEKGQTVTLRCDPISGHDNLYWYRRVMGKEIKFLLHFVKESKQDESGMPNNRFLAERTGGTYSTLKVQPAELEDSGVYFCASSQGWTSYEETQYFGPGTRLLVL.

The chain employs TRBV7-6 and TRBJ2-1; D gene uncertain. The CDR3 has 15 residues. The V end was cut by 5 bases, the J end by 6 bases, with 17 bases between. Germline CDR1 reads SGHVS; CDR2 reads FNYEAQ. The CDR3 reads CASSPGPALRNEQFF. The CDR3 DNA sequence: TGTGCCAGCAGCCCCGGTCCCGCCCTACGCAATGAGCAGTTCTTC.

The chain couples TRBV27 to TRBJ2-7; D gene ambiguous. The CDR3 consists of 13 residues. Germline CDR1 is MNHEY and CDR2 is SMNVEV (reference sequence). Trimming removed 8 bases at V and 0 bases at J, with 11 bases between. The CDR3 coding sequence is TGTGCCAGCCGCGGCGGTCCCTCCTACGAGCAGTACTTC. This translates into CASRGGPSYEQYF.

The V and J genes are TRBV7-3 and TRBJ2-1; D gene uncertain. Germline CDR1 reads SGHTA; CDR2 reads FQGTGA. The CDR3 runs 14 residues. Trimming stripped 6 bases from V and 3 bases from J, with 12 bases between. The CDR3 DNA reads TGTGCCAGCAGTCCTTACCTCGGCTACAATGAGCAGTTCTTC. Residues: CASSPYLGYNEQFF.

This chain connects TRBV29-1 to TRBJ2-6, with D unclear. This CDR3 is 14 amino acids long. Germline lookup yields CDR1 SQVTM and CDR2 ANQGSEA. V lost 5 bases and J 0 bases, leaving 8 bases between the germline ends. The CDR3 region is CSVRPVSGANVLTF. CDR3 nucleotides: TGCAGCGTTCGGCCCGTCTCTGGGGCCAACGTCCTGACTTTC. The variable domain in full, with the rest retrieved from reference TRBV29-1 and TRBJ2-6, is SAVISQKPSRDICQRGTSLTIQCQVDSQVTMMFWYRQQPGQSLTLIATANQGSEATYESGFVIDKFPISRPNLTFSTLTVSNMSPEDSSIYLCSVRPVSGANVLTFGAGSRLTVL.

This chain connects TRBV20-1 to TRBJ2-4; D may match TRBD1 or TRBD2 (5 bases each). V dropped 0 bases and J dropped 6 bases, with 15 bases sitting between them. This CDR3 comprises 15 residues. Germline lookup yields CDR1 DFQATT and CDR2 SNEGSKA (reference sequence). The CDR3 nucleotides are TGCAGTGCTAGAGATGAGACGGGACGTATAAACATTCAGTACTTC. Amino acids: CSARDETGRINIQYF.

The chain couples TRBV12-3 or TRBV12-4 to TRBJ1-1; tentatively, D is TRBD1 (5 bases). With 5 bases removed from V and 3 bases from J, the gap between germline ends came to 13 bases. This CDR3 has 14 amino acids. The CDR3 is CASSTWGGDTEAFF. CDR3 coding DNA: TGTGCCAGCAGTACGTGGGGGGGGGACACTGAAGCTTTCTTT.

The chain is built from TRBV7-9 and TRBJ1-2, with D unclear. Germline values: CDR1 SEHNR, CDR2 FQNEAQ (reference sequence). The CDR3 contains 14 residues. V shed 0 bases and J shed 4 bases, with 9 bases lying between them. CDR3 sequence: CASSLASLAYGYTF. The CDR3 coding sequence is TGTGCCAGCAGCTTAGCCAGCCTAGCCTATGGCTACACCTTC.

The gene calls are TRBV6-2 or TRBV6-3 and TRBJ2-7; D is undetermined. This CDR3 contains 17 residues. Germline values: CDR1 MNHEY, CDR2 SVGEGT. V shed 2 bases and J shed 2 bases, with 19 bases lying between them. DNA of the CDR3: TGTGCCAGCAGTTACACCTTACCCGAAACTTACCCCTACGAGCAGTACTTC. Protein sequence: CASSYTLPETYPYEQYF.

This chain uses TRBV28 with TRBJ1-2; D is possibly TRBD1 (6 bases). This CDR3 spans 11 amino acids. Germline V lookup: CDR1 MDHEN, CDR2 SYDVKM. V lost 3 bases and J lost 8, with 7 bases in between. The CDR3 DNA sequence: TGTGCCAGCAGTTTTGGGGGCGGCTACACCTTC. Residues: CASSFGGGYTF.